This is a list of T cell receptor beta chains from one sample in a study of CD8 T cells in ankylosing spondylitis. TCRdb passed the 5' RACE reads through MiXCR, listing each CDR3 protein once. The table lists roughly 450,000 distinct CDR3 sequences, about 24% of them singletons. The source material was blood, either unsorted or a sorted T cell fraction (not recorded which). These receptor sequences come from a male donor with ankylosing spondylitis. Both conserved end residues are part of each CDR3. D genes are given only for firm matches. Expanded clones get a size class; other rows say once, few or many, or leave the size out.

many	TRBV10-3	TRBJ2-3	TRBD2	TGTGCCATCAGTGAGTCCTCCTCACTAGCGGGAGTGTCGGATACGCAGTATTTT	CAISESSSLAGVSDTQYF
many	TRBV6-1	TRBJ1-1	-	TGTGCCAGCAGCCTCCGGGACCTGAGAGCGGCTTTCTTT	CASSLRDLRAAFF
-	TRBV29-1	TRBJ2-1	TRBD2	TGCAGCGTTGCGTGGCTAGCGGACTCCAATGAGCAGTTCTTC	CSVAWLADSNEQFF
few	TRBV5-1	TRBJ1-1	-	TGCGCCAGCAGCGTATCAGCAAACACTGAAGCTTTCTTT	CASSVSANTEAFF
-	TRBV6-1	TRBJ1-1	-	TGTGCCAGCAGGAACCCATCCGTGGCTGAAGCTTTCTTT	CASRNPSVAEAFF
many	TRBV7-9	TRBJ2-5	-	TGTGCCAGCAGCTTAGGAGCAGCGACCCAAGAGACCCAGTACTTC	CASSLGAATQETQYF
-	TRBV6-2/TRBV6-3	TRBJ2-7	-	TGTGCCAGCAGGGATCCGGGGATTCACGAGCAGTACTTC	CASRDPGIHEQYF
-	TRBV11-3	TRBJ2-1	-	TGTGCCAGCAGACCAACAACGGGGTGGGGATACAATGAGCAGTTCTTC	CASRPTTGWGYNEQFF
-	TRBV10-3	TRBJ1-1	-	TGTGCCATCAGTGTAGACAAGAACACTGAAGCTTTCTTT	CAISVDKNTEAFF
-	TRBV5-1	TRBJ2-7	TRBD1	TGCGCCAGCAGCCGGCCCGGGACAGGGTTTGTTGAGCAGTACTTC	CASSRPGTGFVEQYF
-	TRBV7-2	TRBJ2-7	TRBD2	TGTGCCAGCAGCATAAAGATAGCGGGAGGGACCTACGAGCAGTACTTC	CASSIKIAGGTYEQYF
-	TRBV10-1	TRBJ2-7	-	TGCGCCAGCAGTGGACCGGGAAGCTCCTACGAGCAGTACTTC	CASSGPGSSYEQYF
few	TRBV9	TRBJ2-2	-	TGTGCCAGCAGCCTCGACAGGTTGGGCACCGGGGAGCTGTTTTTT	CASSLDRLGTGELFF
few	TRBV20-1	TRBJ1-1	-	TGCAGTGCCCACCTCCCGGGGGGCACTGAAGCTTTCTTT	CSAHLPGGTEAFF
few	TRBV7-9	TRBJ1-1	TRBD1	TGTGCCAGCAGCCGGGACAGCGCCGAAGCTTTCTTT	CASSRDSAEAFF
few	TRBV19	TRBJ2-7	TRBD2	TGTGCCAGTAGTGTGCGGGAGGGATTCTCCTACGAGCAGTACTTC	CASSVREGFSYEQYF
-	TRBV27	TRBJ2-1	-	TGTGCCAGCCTACCCCAGGGATTAAGTGAGCAGTTCTTC	CASLPQGLSEQFF
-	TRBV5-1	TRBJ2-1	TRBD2	TGCGCCAGCAGGATGGTTAGCGGGAGCTCCTACAATGAGCAGTTCTTC	CASRMVSGSSYNEQFF
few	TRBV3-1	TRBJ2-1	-	TGTGCCAGCAGCCAAGAAGGTGGAAGGAATGAGCAGTTCTTC	CASSQEGGRNEQFF
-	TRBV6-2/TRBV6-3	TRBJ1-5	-	TGTGCCAGCAGATCTACAGGGTCTGATCAGCCCCAGCATTTT	CASRSTGSDQPQHF
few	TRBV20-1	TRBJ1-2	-	TGCAGTCTCACCCGGAGCGGGGCCTTTGACTACACCTTC	CSLTRSGAFDYTF
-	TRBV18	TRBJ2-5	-	TGTGCCAGCTCACCACAGCCAGCTGCTGAGACCCAGTACTTC	CASSPQPAAETQYF
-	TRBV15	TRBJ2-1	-	TGTGCCACCAATTCCTACCCCCACTCCTACAATGAGCAGTTCTTC	CATNSYPHSYNEQFF
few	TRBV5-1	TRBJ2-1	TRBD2	TGCGCCAGCAGCTCAGTAGCGGGAGTGGGTAATGAGCAGTTCTTC	CASSSVAGVGNEQFF
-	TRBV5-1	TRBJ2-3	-	TGCGCCAGCAGCTCTTCCGGAATTAGCACAGATACGCAGTATTTT	CASSSSGISTDTQYF
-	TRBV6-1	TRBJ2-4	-	TGTGCCAGCAGTGGTAGACAGCCCGAAGCCAAAAACATTCAGTACTTC	CASSGRQPEAKNIQYF
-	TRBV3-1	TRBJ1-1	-	TGTGCCAGCAGCCAAAGGGGCTCCCGGAATGAAGCTTTCTTT	CASSQRGSRNEAFF
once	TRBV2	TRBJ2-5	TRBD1	TGTGCCAGCAGTGCTTATACAGGGGGCGGCCAAGAGACCCAGTACTTC	CASSAYTGGGQETQYF
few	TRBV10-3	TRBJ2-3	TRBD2	TGTGCCATCAGCCCCGGGACTAGCGGACGCACAGATACGCAGTATTTT	CAISPGTSGRTDTQYF